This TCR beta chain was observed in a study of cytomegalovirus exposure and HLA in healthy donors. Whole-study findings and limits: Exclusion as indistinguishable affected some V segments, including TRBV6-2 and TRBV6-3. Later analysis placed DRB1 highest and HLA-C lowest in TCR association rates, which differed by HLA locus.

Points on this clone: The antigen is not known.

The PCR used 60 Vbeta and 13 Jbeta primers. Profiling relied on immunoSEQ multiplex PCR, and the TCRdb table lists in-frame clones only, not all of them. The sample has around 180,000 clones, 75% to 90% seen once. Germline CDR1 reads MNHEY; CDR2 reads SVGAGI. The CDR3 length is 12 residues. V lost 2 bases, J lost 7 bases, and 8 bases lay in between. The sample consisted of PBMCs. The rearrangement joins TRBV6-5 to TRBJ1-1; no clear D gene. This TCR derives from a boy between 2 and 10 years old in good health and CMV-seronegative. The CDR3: CASSYLSGEAFF. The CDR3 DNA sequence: TGTGCCAGCAGTTACCTTTCAGGTGAAGCTTTCTTT.